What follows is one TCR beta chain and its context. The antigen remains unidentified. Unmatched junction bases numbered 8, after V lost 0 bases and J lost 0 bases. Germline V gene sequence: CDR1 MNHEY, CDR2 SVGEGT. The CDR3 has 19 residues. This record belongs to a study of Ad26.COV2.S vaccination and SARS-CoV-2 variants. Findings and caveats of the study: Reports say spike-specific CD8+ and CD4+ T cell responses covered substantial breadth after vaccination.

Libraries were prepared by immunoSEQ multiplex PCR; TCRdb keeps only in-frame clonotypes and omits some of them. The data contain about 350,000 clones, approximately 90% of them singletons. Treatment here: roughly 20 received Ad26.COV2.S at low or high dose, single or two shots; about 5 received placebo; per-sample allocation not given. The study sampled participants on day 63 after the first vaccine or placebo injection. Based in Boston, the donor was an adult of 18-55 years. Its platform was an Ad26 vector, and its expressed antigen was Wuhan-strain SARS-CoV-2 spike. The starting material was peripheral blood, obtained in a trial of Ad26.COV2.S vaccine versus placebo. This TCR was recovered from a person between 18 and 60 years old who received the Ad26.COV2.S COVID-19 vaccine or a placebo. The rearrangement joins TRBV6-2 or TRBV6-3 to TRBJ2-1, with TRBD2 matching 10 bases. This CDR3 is CASSYSRSGGFSSYNEQFF. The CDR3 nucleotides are TGTGCCAGCAGTTACTCGCGTAGCGGGGGGTTTAGCTCCTACAATGAGCAGTTCTTC.